What follows is one T cell receptor beta chain and its context. Antigen specificity is unknown. The data originate from a study of CXCR3-negative and CXCR3-positive naive CD8 T cells. The germline gives CDR1 SGHRS, CDR2 YFSETQ. The CDR3 spans 13 residues. The authors made the TRB cDNA libraries by 5' RACE using UMI labels. TCRdb reprocessed the 5' RACE reads, keeping one entry per CDR3 protein, no DNA. Recorded for this sample: fewer than 60,000 distinct CDR3 sequences. Points from the study as a whole: CXCR3 levels fell partly with cryopreservation; most assays relied on fresh PBMCs.

The clonotype originates from a human donor in good health. Some clones in this sample may be carry-over from other donors' samples. Sequences were obtained from naive CXCR3- CD8+ T cells from blood. Subset: CD45RO-CCR7+CD27+CD95- naive CD8+ T cells lacking CXCR3 (TNR3-). The V call is TRBV5-1, the J call TRBJ1-1. The CDR3 is CASTLGANTEAFF.